A selection of T cell receptor beta chains follows, all from one sample in a study of T-cell memory formation after mild COVID-19. TCRdb re-derived calls from the 5' RACE reads in MiXCR, one entry per CDR3 protein. In the table there are more than 75,000 distinct CDR3 sequences, around 27% of which are singletons. Sequencing was done on a sample of PBMCs or a T cell subset sorted from them (not recorded which). The receptors shown here come from a man between 18 and 35 years old who had mild COVID-19 (a few samples of this study predate the infection). Cell type and time point are not known. The CDR3 runs from the conserved cysteine through the conserved F or W. A D gene is named only where the DNA matches it firmly. Clone size is stated in some rows and not others, as once, few, many or a class when expanded.

>.|TRBV12-3/TRBV12-4|many|TRBJ2-2
TGTGCCAGCAGTTTGGGGGCGTGGGAGCTGTTTTTT
CASSLGAWELFF
>.|TRBV24-1|.|TRBJ2-1
TGTGCCACCAGTGAGGACGGGTCCTTCAATGAGCAGTTCTTC
CATSEDGSFNEQFF
>TRBD1|TRBV28|.|TRBJ2-2
TGTGCCAGCAGCTCAGACAGGGCGGGCACCGGGGAGCTGTTTTTT
CASSSDRAGTGELFF
>TRBD1|TRBV5-5|few|TRBJ2-1
TGTGCCAGCAGCTGGGACAGGGGGCCAAGCTCCTACAATGAGCAGTTCTTC
CASSWDRGPSSYNEQFF
>TRBD1|TRBV15|many|TRBJ1-2
TGTGCCACCAGCGAAGGCCGGGACAGGGGGAACGGCTACACCTTC
CATSEGRDRGNGYTF
>.|TRBV11-2|.|TRBJ2-3
TGTGCCAGCAGCTTAGGTTCCCGCGGGGACACAGATACGCAGTATTTT
CASSLGSRGDTDTQYF
>.|TRBV19|few|TRBJ2-1
TGTGCCAGTAGTATTGAGGGATACAATGAGCAGTTCTTC
CASSIEGYNEQFF
>.|TRBV4-1|few|TRBJ2-1
TGCGCCAGCGGCTATGGCAGTTATGAGCAGTTCTTC
CASGYGSYEQFF
>.|TRBV5-1|few|TRBJ2-3
TGCGCCAGCAGATATACACAGGAACCTAGAGATACGCAGTATTTT
CASRYTQEPRDTQYF
>TRBD2|TRBV6-2/TRBV6-3|.|TRBJ2-1
TGTGCCAGCAGTTACGGGAGGGTCGGGGATGAGCAGTTCTTC
CASSYGRVGDEQFF
>.|TRBV3-1|.|TRBJ1-5
TGTGCCAGCAGCCAAGACCCCAGGGGCCATCAGCCCCAGCATTTT
CASSQDPRGHQPQHF
>TRBD2|TRBV6-5|few|TRBJ2-7
TGTGCCAGCAGTTACTCTGGCGGGGGACCCGGTCCCGAGCAGTACTTC
CASSYSGGGPGPEQYF
>.|TRBV20-1|.|TRBJ1-1
TGCAGTGCTGGGAACACTGAAGCTTTCTTT
CSAGNTEAFF
>.|TRBV13|.|TRBJ2-6
TGTGCCAGCAGCTTAGGGGGGGCTGGGGCCAACGTCCTGACTTTC
CASSLGGAGANVLTF
>.|TRBV7-9|.|TRBJ2-4
TGTGCCAGCAGCTTAAGTCTGGCCATTCAGTACTTC
CASSLSLAIQYF
>.|TRBV4-1|few|TRBJ2-5
TGCGCCAGCAGCCAAGATCTGACTAACCAAGAGACCCAGTACTTC
CASSQDLTNQETQYF
>TRBD1|TRBV7-8|few|TRBJ2-2
TGTGCCAGCAGCCCGGACAGGGCTTACACCGGGGAGCTGTTTTTT
CASSPDRAYTGELFF
>TRBD1|TRBV4-1|.|TRBJ2-1
TGCGCCAGCAGCGGGACAGGGGGCCTAGAGCAGTTCTTC
CASSGTGGLEQFF
>.|TRBV5-1|few|TRBJ1-5
TGCGCCAGCAGCTTGAGTGGCTATAGCAATCAGCCCCAGCATTTT
CASSLSGYSNQPQHF
>.|TRBV4-1|once|TRBJ1-5
TGCGCCAGCAGCCAAGTTTCGCAAGCGGTCGGGGGGAGGAGAAATCAGCCCCAGCATTTT
CASSQVSQAVGGRRNQPQHF
>TRBD2|TRBV7-2|.|TRBJ2-1
TGTGCCAGCAGGTTAGCGGGGGGCCACCTCTCCTACAATGAGCAGTTCTTC
CASRLAGGHLSYNEQFF
>.|TRBV6-5|.|TRBJ2-5
TGTGCCAGCAGACGACCGGGACGAGGAGAGACCCAGTACTTC
CASRRPGRGETQYF
>.|TRBV4-3|.|TRBJ1-2
TGCGCCAGCAGCCAAGATCCAGGGGCCCACTATGGCTACACCTTC
CASSQDPGAHYGYTF
>.|TRBV7-9|.|TRBJ2-6
TGTGCCAGCAGCTTGGTCGACAGGCCGGAACCTGGGGCCAACGTCCTGACTTTC
CASSLVDRPEPGANVLTF
>.|TRBV29-1|.|TRBJ1-1
TGCAGCGTTGAAGTGGGACCAGGGCGGACTGAAGCTTTCTTT
CSVEVGPGRTEAFF
>.|TRBV15|few|TRBJ1-1
TGTGCCACCAGCCCCTTTTGGGGTGAAGCTTTCTTT
CATSPFWGEAFF